The clone carrying this T cell receptor beta chain was seen only a few times. The data stem from a study of blood T cell repertoires in COVID-19. Study-wide context: T cells, B-cell-depleted T cells, or PBMCs provided the cDNA or gDNA that served as material.

Sequenced by immunoSEQ multiplex PCR; TCRdb stores in-frame clones only, minus some. The sample lists around 59,000 clones; 73% were seen once. Trimming cost V 4 bases and J 1 base; bases outside gene matches: 5. Germline V CDR1 and CDR2: SNHLY, FYNNEI. CDR3 length equals 15 residues. The chain has TRBV2 and TRBJ2-5; TRBD2 agrees at 8 bases. The sequence came from a woman aged 50 to 60 with active or convalescent COVID-19. Sequencing was performed on peripheral blood. Here the CDR3 reads CASSGQRESQETQYF. The CDR3 DNA reads TGTGCCAGCAGTGGCCAGCGGGAGTCCCAAGAGACCCAGTACTTC. The full variable domain, in which reference TRBV2 and TRBJ2-5 provide the parts outside the CDR3, is EPEVTQTPSHQVTQMGQEVILRCVPISNHLYFYWYRQILGQKVEFLVSFYNNEISEKSEIFDDQFSVERPDGSNFTLKIRSTKLEDSAMYFCASSGQRESQETQYFGPGTRLLVL.